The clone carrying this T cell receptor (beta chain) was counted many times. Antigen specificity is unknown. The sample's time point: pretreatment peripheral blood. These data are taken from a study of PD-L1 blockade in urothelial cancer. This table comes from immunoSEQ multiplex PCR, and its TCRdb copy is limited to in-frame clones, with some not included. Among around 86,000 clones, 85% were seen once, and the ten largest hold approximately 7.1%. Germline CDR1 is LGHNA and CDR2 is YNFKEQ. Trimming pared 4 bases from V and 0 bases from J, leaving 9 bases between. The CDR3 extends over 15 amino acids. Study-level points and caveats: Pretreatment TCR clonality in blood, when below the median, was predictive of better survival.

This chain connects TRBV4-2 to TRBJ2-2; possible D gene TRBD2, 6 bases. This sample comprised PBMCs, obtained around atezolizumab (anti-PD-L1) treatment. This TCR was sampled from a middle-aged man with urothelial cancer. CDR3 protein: CASSLGGTNTGELFF. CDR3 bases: TGTGCCAGCAGCCTTGGAGGGACGAACACCGGGGAGCTGTTTTTT.